Many counts were recorded for the clone carrying this TCR beta chain. None of the patients had undergone any treatment ahead of thyroid surgery. The data derive from a study of metastatic and nonmetastatic thyroid tumors. Looking at the study overall: A comparison of repertoires was made across blood and tumor or nodule tissue from malignant and benign thyroid patients.

TCRdb re-analyzed the PCR reads using MiXCR. Of roughly 18,000 clones listed, approximately 25% are singletons. Per the germline V gene, CDR1 is SGHRS and CDR2 is YFSETQ. Trimming pared 2 bases from V and 0 bases from J, leaving 13 bases between. This CDR3 has 16 amino acids. This TCR derives from a female donor with papillary thyroid cancer or a benign thyroid nodule (not recorded which). Some clones in this sample may be carry-over from other donors' samples. Sequences were obtained from tumor tissue. The V gene is TRBV5-1, the J gene TRBJ2-3, with a tentative D call TRBD2 (5 bases). The CDR3: CASSFGLRSSTDTQYF. Here the CDR3 DNA reads TGCGCCAGCAGCTTTGGACTTAGATCTAGCACAGATACGCAGTATTTT.